Listed here are 31 T cell receptor beta chains from one sample, sequenced in a study of T cells in Graves' hyperthyroidism and ophthalmopathy. RNA transcripts yielded amplified TCR beta CDR3 regions. TCR CDR3 regions were first amplified by RT-PCR with HTBI primers. TCRdb independently ran MiXCR on the multiplex PCR reads; one entry per CDR3 protein. Of 360,000 or so distinct CDR3 sequences in the sample, roughly 15% were seen once. The sequenced material came from blood. The source of these receptors is a woman aged 55-75 years with Graves' ophthalmopathy.

The CDR3 DNA sequence: TGTGCCAGCAGCCCTATCCCCGGGACCCAGTACTTC. This translates into CASSPIPGTQYF. The chain links TRBV25-1 to TRBJ2-5; D ambiguous. V shed 6 bases and J shed 7 bases, with 12 bases lying between them. Germline CDR1 MGHDK, CDR2 SYGVNS. The CDR3 has 12 residues.

This clonotype was counted at least ten times. This chain joins TRBV3-1 and TRBJ2-7; 7 nucleotides agree with TRBD2. From germline, CDR1 is LGHDT and CDR2 YNNKEL (reference sequence). Germline trimming cut 4 bases from V and 5 bases from J; bases unmatched to any gene: 8. CDR3 length: 14 residues. CDR3 protein: CASSRLGGPDEQYF. The CDR3 DNA reads TGTGCCAGCAGCCGATTGGGAGGGCCCGACGAGCAGTACTTC.

This sequence joins TRBV5-6 and TRBJ1-2; D unclear. Germline CDR1 is SGHDT and CDR2 is YYEEEE. Deletions cut 1 base from V and 9 bases from J, with 13 bases between. The CDR3 has 13 amino acids. Here the CDR3 DNA reads TGTGCCAGCAGCTTGCCACCGCAACAAAGCTACACCTTC. Amino acid sequence: CASSLPPQQSYTF.

The chain combines TRBV12-3 or TRBV12-4 with TRBJ2-3, with 11 bases fitting TRBD2. Trimming at V came to 7 bases and at J to 4 bases, leaving 16 bases not matched to a gene. The CDR3 length is 18 residues. Here the CDR3 reads CASTLHPTSGGFSDTQYF. The CDR3 nucleotides read TGTGCCAGCACCCTACACCCAACTAGCGGGGGTTTCTCAGATACGCAGTATTTT.

A word on this clonotype: A much larger clone differs from this one at a single base, so this may be a read error. The chain recombines TRBV27 with TRBJ2-3; maybe TRBD1 (6 bases). Germline CDR1 and CDR2: MNHEY and SMNVEV (reference sequence). The CDR3 spans 15 residues. CDR3 protein: CASSLTGFPTDTRYF. CDR3 bases: TGTGCCAGCAGTTTAACAGGGTTCCCCACAGATACGCGGTATTTT.

The chain has TRBV6-8 and TRBJ2-4; no definite D call. CDR1 and CDR2 from the germline V gene are MNHGY and SAAAGT. Trimming shortened V by 7 bases and J by 1 base, and 5 bases separated the two germline ends. CDR3 length: 12 residues. The CDR3 region has the DNA TGTGCCAGCAAAGGGGCCAAAAACATTCAGTACTTC. This codes for CASKGAKNIQYF.

As regards this clonotype: A much larger clone is a single base away; this may be a read error. The gene calls are TRBV28 and TRBJ2-1; D may be TRBD2 (6 bases). Trimming took 4 bases from V and 9 from J, leaving 13 bases between them. Germline V gene sequence: CDR1 MDHEN, CDR2 SYDVKM. This CDR3 has 13 residues. CDR3 DNA sequence: TGTGCCAGCAGTTCCCTGGGACTCAGTGAGCAGTTCTTC. Protein sequence: CASSSLGLSEQFF.

Ten or more counts support this clonotype. V is TRBV24-1 and J is TRBJ2-5; D uncertain. Germline V gives CDR1 KGHDR, CDR2 SFDVKD. The V and J ends lost 4 bases and 6 bases respectively, with 20 bases between them. The CDR3 loop spans 16 amino acids. The CDR3 coding sequence is TGTGCCACCAGTGACCAAACCAACCCCCTAGGACAGACCCAGTACTTC. Translation gives CATSDQTNPLGQTQYF.

This clonotype was counted between two and nine times. A much more abundant neighbour one base away suggests this may be a read error. This chain joins TRBV6-1 and TRBJ2-5; TRBD2 matches at 7 bases. CDR1 and CDR2 from the germline V gene are MNHNS and SASEGT. The CDR3 loop spans 16 amino acids. CDR3 protein: CASSPLGAGIQETRYF. DNA for the CDR3: TGTGCCAGCAGTCCCTTGGGAGCGGGAATACAAGAGACCCGGTACTTC.

This clonotype was observed at least ten times. The chain joins TRBV10-3 to TRBJ2-7; 10 nucleotides match TRBD2. Germline CDR1 and CDR2: ENHRY and SYGVKD. V was pared by 4 bases and J by 6 bases, with 9 bases of the junction left unmatched. The CDR3 has 15 residues. CDR3 in amino acids: CAISGQSGRASEQYF. For the CDR3, the DNA is TGTGCCATCAGTGGCCAGAGCGGGAGGGCGTCCGAGCAGTACTTC.

This clonotype was seen ten or more times. The gene calls are TRBV7-9 and TRBJ2-6, with TRBD1 matching over 10 bases. Germline CDR1 is SEHNR and CDR2 is FQNEAQ (reference sequence). Unmatched junction bases numbered 7, after V lost 5 bases and J lost 0 bases. The CDR3 spans 18 residues. The CDR3 loop is CASSKTGGLHSGANVLTF. The CDR3 DNA reads as TGTGCCAGCAGCAAGACAGGGGGCTTACACTCTGGGGCCAACGTCCTGACTTTC.

The CDR3 here is CSARQRGLTGSEQYF. CDR3 in DNA: TGCAGTGCTAGACAACGGGGGCTAACAGGGTCCGAGCAGTACTTC. The chain links TRBV20-1 to TRBJ2-7; the D gene could be TRBD1 or TRBD2 (6 bases each). This CDR3 is built from 15 residues. Germline values: CDR1 DFQATT, CDR2 SNEGSKA (reference sequence). Trimming removed 2 bases from V and 6 bases from J, with 20 bases in between.

This clonotype was counted a few times. This sequence joins TRBV6-4 and TRBJ2-3; either TRBD1 or TRBD2 may fit D (5 bases each). Germline V lookup: CDR1 MRHNA, CDR2 SNTAGT. Trimming removed 0 bases from V and 4 bases from J, with 17 bases in between. This CDR3 region has 17 residues. CDR3 DNA sequence: TGTGCCAGCAGTGACTCGTCGGGCCAGGGACCAGCAGATACGCAGTATTTT. It is translated as CASSDSSGQGPADTQYF.

This clonotype was seen ten or more times. This chain connects TRBV11-2 to TRBJ2-7; D remains unclear. Germline CDR1 is SGHAT and CDR2 is FQNNGV. This CDR3 contains 17 residues. The V gene lost 0 bases and the J gene lost 4 bases, with 19 bases spanning the gap. The CDR3 sequence is CASSLDLFQARPYEQYF. CDR3 bases: TGTGCCAGCAGCTTAGACCTGTTCCAGGCCCGTCCATACGAGCAGTACTTC.

This clonotype was seen at least ten times. The gene calls are TRBV2 and TRBJ2-1, with D possibly being TRBD1 (5 bases). The CDR3 totals 14 residues. V lost 4 bases and J 11 bases, leaving 18 bases between the germline ends. Germline V gene lookup returns CDR1 SNHLY and CDR2 FYNNEI. The CDR3 spells CASSGEGVLIKQFF. DNA of the CDR3: TGTGCCAGCAGTGGGGAAGGGGTTCTTATTAAGCAGTTCTTC.

At least ten counts were recorded for this clonotype. The genes are TRBV28 and TRBJ1-5; 9 bases fit TRBD1. CDR3 length equals 15 residues. Trimming took 5 bases from V and 7 from J; bases not matched to a gene: 9. The germline V gene encodes CDR1 MDHEN and CDR2 SYDVKM. The DNA of the CDR3 is TGTGCCAGCAGTAAGGGGACAGGGACGGACCAGCCCCAGCATTTT. Translating it yields CASSKGTGTDQPQHF.

The V call is TRBV7-9, the J call TRBJ2-7; D gene unclear. V shed 3 bases and J shed 2 bases, with 17 bases lying between them. Germline V gene lookup returns CDR1 SEHNR and CDR2 FQNEAQ (reference sequence). This CDR3 spans 16 amino acids. The chain's CDR3 is CASSFDWTSNAYEQYF. The DNA for the CDR3 is TGTGCCAGCAGCTTTGATTGGACCTCGAACGCCTACGAGCAGTACTTC.

This clonotype was recorded at least ten times. V gene TRBV11-2 combines with J gene TRBJ2-7; 9 positions agree with TRBD2. Germline assignment: CDR1 SGHAT and CDR2 FQNNGV. CDR3 length equals 17 residues. The ends lost 3 bases at V and 0 bases at J; junction bases unmatched: 9. The CDR3: CASSLGRLAGISYEQYF. The CDR3 DNA follows: TGTGCCAGCAGCTTGGGGCGTCTAGCGGGGATCTCCTACGAGCAGTACTTC.

The gene calls are TRBV20-1 and TRBJ1-2; D is perhaps TRBD1 (6 bases). Trimming shortened V by 4 bases and J by 4 bases, and 13 bases separated the two germline ends. Looked up from germline, CDR1 is DFQATT and CDR2 is SNEGSKA (reference sequence). The CDR3 consists of 13 residues. The CDR3 reads CSAIPGGAYGYTF. In nucleotides, the CDR3 is TGCAGTGCTATCCCCGGGGGCGCCTATGGCTACACCTTC.

The chain uses TRBV7-9 and TRBJ2-5, with 10 bases aligning to TRBD2. The CDR3 spans 15 residues. V shed 5 bases and J 4 bases; nucleotides not matched to a gene: 7. CDR1 and CDR2 (germline): SEHNR, FQNEAQ (reference sequence). CDR3 bases: TGTGCCAGCAGCAGGAAGCGGGGGGGCGCAGAGACCCAGTACTTC. Its protein is CASSRKRGGAETQYF.

Ten or more counts support this clonotype. V is TRBV7-9 and J is TRBJ1-5; no clear D. The CDR3 is made up of 13 amino acids. V was shortened by 9 bases and J by 7 bases, with 16 bases between the two germline ends. The V gene's germline CDR1 is SEHNR and CDR2 FQNEAQ (reference sequence). CDR3 DNA sequence: TGTGCCAGTGGGAGAGAGGGCGGCCAGCCCCAGCATTTT. Protein product: CASGREGGQPQHF.

The genes are TRBV10-3 and TRBJ1-6; D is undetermined. CDR1 and CDR2 (germline): ENHRY, SYGVKD. This CDR3 has 14 residues. The V gene lost 7 bases and the J gene lost 5 bases, with 12 bases spanning the gap. The CDR3 region has the DNA TGTGCCATCACGCAGGCACCTGATAATTCACCCCTCCACTTT. Encoded protein: CAITQAPDNSPLHF.

This clonotype was detected a few times. V and J are TRBV6-2 or TRBV6-3 and TRBJ2-1; 10 nucleotides agree with TRBD2. The CDR3 totals 13 residues. Germline V gives CDR1 MNHEY, CDR2 SVGEGT. Trimming took 8 bases from V and 9 from J; bases not matched to a gene: 7. CDR3 amino acids: CASLPGLAIEQFF. The CDR3, as DNA: TGTGCCAGCCTGCCGGGACTAGCGATTGAGCAGTTCTTC.

In its sample, this clonotype was seen a few times. The chain is built from TRBV27 and TRBJ2-5, with D perhaps given as TRBD1 or TRBD2 (6 bases each). CDR1 is MNHEY and CDR2 is SMNVEV in the germline V gene (reference sequence). Trimming cost V 5 bases and J 4 bases, with 17 bases left between them. The CDR3 loop spans 15 amino acids. CDR3 region: CASSTYRVGGETQYF. CDR3 bases: TGTGCCAGCAGTACATACAGGGTGGGGGGAGAGACCCAGTACTTC.

This clonotype was observed at least ten times. CDR3: CASKSGNPTGELFF. DNA of the CDR3: TGTGCCAGCAAGAGCGGCAACCCAACCGGGGAGCTGTTTTTT. The rearrangement uses TRBV5-8 and TRBJ2-2; perhaps TRBD2 as D (5 bases). The CDR3 runs to 14 residues. Trimming took off 6 bases at V and 5 bases at J, with 14 bases between the two ends. Germline V gene sequence: CDR1 SGHTS, CDR2 YDEGEE. Full variable domain (rest looked up from reference TRBV5-8 and TRBJ2-2): EAGVTQSPTHLIKTRGQQATLRCSPISGHTSVYWYQQALGLGLQFLLWYDEGEERNRGNFPPRFSGRQFPNYSSELNVNALELEDSALYLCASKSGNPTGELFFGEGSRLTVL.

This clonotype was recorded many times. The genes are TRBV24-1 and TRBJ2-3; D not certain. CDR3 length: 13 amino acids. V gave up 5 bases and J gave up 6 bases, with 11 bases separating them. The V gene's germline CDR1 is KGHDR and CDR2 SFDVKD. CDR3 protein: CATSVGVEDTQYF. The CDR3 DNA follows: TGTGCCACCAGTGTAGGAGTTGAGGATACGCAGTATTTT.

The chain carries TRBV27 and TRBJ2-1; the D gene could be TRBD1 or TRBD2 (5 bases each). The ends were cut back, 2 bases at V and 7 bases at J, with 15 bases in the middle. Per the germline V gene, CDR1 is MNHEY and CDR2 is SMNVEV (reference sequence). The CDR3 consists of 15 residues. CDR3 loop: CASSLRGRTDNEQFF. The CDR3, as DNA: TGTGCCAGCAGTTTACGGGGACGGACCGATAATGAGCAGTTCTTC.

This clonotype appeared many times. The chain couples TRBV5-1 to TRBJ2-3, with 7 bases matching TRBD1. The CDR3 has 17 residues. V lost 0 bases to trimming and J lost 1 base; unmatched junction nucleotides: 8. Germline CDR1 SGHRS, CDR2 YFSETQ. The CDR3 sequence is CASSLVAGGYGTDTQYF. DNA for the CDR3: TGCGCCAGCAGCTTGGTAGCAGGGGGATATGGCACAGATACGCAGTATTTT. Supplemented by reference TRBV5-1 and TRBJ2-3, the full variable domain reads KAGVTQTPRYLIKTRGQQVTLSCSPISGHRSVSWYQQTPGQGLQFLFEYFSETQRNKGNFPGRFSGRQFSNSRSEMNVSTLELGDSALYLCASSLVAGGYGTDTQYFGPGTRLTVL.

There are a few counts of this clonotype. This chain connects TRBV24-1 to TRBJ2-7; D might be TRBD1 or TRBD2, each matching 5 bases. This CDR3 is built from 13 residues. In germline, CDR1 is KGHDR, CDR2 SFDVKD. V was cut by 2 bases and J by 4 bases, with 8 bases left in between. The CDR3 DNA is TGTGCCACCAGTGATTGGGACGGTTACGAGCAGTACTTC. Translated: CATSDWDGYEQYF.

This clonotype was detected ten times or more. The chain uses TRBV27 and TRBJ1-5; the D is unclear. Germline-derived CDR1 and CDR2 are MNHEY and SMNVEV (reference sequence). The CDR3 totals 15 residues. Trimming pared 7 bases from V and 7 bases from J, leaving 20 bases between. As DNA, the CDR3 is TGTGCCAGCACATATGAAGGAAGGCCCAGACAGCCCCAGCATTTT. This encodes CASTYEGRPRQPQHF.

The J gene is TRBJ1-5, the V gene TRBV5-1; TRBD1 matches 10 bases. After removal of 1 base from V and 3 bases from J, the junction contained 7 bases not matched to a gene. In germline, CDR1 is SGHRS, CDR2 YFSETQ. This CDR3 is 17 amino acids long. CDR3 in DNA: TGCGCCAGCAGCTTGCTACCGGGACAGGGGTCCAATCAGCCCCAGCATTTT. Amino acid sequence: CASSLLPGQGSNQPQHF.